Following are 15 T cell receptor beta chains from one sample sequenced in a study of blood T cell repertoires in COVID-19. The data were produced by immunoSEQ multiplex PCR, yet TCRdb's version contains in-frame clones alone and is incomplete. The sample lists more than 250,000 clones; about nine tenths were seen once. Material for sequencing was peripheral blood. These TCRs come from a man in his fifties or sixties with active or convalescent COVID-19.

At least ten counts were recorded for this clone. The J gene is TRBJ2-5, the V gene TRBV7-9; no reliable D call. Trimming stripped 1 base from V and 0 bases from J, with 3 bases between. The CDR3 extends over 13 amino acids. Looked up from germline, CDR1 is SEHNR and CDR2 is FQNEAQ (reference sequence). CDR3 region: CASSLDNQETQYF. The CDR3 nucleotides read TGTGCCAGCAGCTTAGACAACCAAGAGACCCAGTACTTC.

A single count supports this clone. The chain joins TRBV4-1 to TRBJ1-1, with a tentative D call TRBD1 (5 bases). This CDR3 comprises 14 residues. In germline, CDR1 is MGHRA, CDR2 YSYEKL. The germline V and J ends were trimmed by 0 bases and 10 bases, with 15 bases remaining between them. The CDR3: CASSQEGGEGRAFF. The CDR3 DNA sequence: TGCGCCAGCAGCCAAGAAGGAGGGGAAGGGAGAGCTTTCTTT.

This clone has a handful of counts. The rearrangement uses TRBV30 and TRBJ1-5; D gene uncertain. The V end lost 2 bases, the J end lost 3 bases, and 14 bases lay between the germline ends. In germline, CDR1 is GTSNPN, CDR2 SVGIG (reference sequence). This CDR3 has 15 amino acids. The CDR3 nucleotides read TGTGCCTGGAGTATCTCGGACGGACTCAATCAGCCCCAGCATTTT. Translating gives CAWSISDGLNQPQHF.

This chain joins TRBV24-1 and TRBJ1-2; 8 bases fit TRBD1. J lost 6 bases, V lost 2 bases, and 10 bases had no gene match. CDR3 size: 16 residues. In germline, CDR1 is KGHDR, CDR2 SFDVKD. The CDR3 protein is CATSDSGQGYYDGYTF. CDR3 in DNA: TGTGCCACCAGTGATTCTGGACAGGGATACTACGATGGCTACACCTTC.

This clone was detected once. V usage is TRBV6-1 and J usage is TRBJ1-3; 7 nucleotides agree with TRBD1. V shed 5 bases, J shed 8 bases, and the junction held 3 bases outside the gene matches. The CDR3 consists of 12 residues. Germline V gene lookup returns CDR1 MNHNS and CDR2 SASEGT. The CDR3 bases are TGTGCCAGCAGTCCCAGGGGGGACACCATATATTTT. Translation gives CASSPRGDTIYF.

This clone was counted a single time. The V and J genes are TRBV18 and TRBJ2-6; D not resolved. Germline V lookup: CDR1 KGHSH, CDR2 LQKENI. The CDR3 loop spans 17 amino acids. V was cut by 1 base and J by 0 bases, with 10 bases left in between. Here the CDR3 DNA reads TGTGCCAGCTCACCACAAACCGCCAGCTCTGGGGCCAACGTCCTGACTTTC. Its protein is CASSPQTASSGANVLTF.

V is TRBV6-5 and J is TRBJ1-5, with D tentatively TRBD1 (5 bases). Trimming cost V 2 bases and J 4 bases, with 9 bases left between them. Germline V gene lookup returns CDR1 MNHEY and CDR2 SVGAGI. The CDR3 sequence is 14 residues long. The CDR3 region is CASSYRRDNQPQHF. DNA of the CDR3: TGTGCCAGCAGTTACCGCAGGGATAATCAGCCCCAGCATTTT.

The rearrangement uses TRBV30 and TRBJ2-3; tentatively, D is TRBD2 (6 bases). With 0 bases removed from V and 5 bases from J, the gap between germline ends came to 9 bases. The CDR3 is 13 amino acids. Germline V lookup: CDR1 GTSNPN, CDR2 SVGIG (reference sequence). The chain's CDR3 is CAWSVRELDTQYF. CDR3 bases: TGTGCCTGGAGTGTTCGGGAGCTAGATACGCAGTATTTT.

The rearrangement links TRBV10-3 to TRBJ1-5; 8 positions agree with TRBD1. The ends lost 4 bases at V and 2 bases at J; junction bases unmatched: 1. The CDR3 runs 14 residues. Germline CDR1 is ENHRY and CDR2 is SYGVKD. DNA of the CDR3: TGTGCCATCAGTGGGACAGGGCGCAATCAGCCCCAGCATTTT. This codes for CAISGTGRNQPQHF.

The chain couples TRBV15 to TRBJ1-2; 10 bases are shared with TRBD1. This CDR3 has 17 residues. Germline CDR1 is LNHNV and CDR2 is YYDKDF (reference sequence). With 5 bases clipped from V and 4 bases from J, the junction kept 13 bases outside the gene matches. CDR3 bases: TGTGCCACCAGCGGGGACCGGACAGGGGGAACTGGCTATGGCTACACCTTC. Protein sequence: CATSGDRTGGTGYGYTF.

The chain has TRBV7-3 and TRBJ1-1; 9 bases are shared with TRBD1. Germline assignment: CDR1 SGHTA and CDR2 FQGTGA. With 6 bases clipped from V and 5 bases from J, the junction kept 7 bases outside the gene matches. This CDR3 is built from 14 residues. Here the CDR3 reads CASRITGGETEAFF. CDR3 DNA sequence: TGTGCCAGCAGAATAACAGGGGGCGAGACTGAAGCTTTCTTT.

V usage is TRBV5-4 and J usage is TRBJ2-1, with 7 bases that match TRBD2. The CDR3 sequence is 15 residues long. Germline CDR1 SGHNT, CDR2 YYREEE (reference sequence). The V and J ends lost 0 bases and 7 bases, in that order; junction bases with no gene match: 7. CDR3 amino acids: CASSLVGLETNEQFF. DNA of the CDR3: TGTGCCAGCAGCTTGGTTGGACTAGAGACTAATGAGCAGTTCTTC.

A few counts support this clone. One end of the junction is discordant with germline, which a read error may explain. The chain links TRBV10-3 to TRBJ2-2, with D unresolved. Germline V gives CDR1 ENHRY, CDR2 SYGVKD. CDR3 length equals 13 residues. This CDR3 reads CAISEANSGELFF. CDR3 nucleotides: TGTGCCATCAGTGAGGCGAACTCCGGGGAGCTGTTTTTT.

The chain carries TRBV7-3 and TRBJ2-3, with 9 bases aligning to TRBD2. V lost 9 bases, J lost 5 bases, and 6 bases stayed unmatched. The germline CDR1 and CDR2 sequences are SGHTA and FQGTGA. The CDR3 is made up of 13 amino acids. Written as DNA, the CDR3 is TGTGCCAGTTCCGCGGGGGGGCAAGATACGCAGTATTTT. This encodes CASSAGGQDTQYF.

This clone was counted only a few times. DNA of the CDR3: TGCGCCAGCAGCCAACCGGGACTAGCGGACCACAATGAGCAGTTCTTC. This translates into CASSQPGLADHNEQFF. The chain is built from TRBV4-1 and TRBJ2-1, with 11 nucleotides matching TRBD2. From germline, CDR1 is MGHRA and CDR2 YSYEKL. The CDR3 extends over 16 amino acids. After removal of 2 bases from V and 5 bases from J, the junction contained 5 bases not matched to a gene.